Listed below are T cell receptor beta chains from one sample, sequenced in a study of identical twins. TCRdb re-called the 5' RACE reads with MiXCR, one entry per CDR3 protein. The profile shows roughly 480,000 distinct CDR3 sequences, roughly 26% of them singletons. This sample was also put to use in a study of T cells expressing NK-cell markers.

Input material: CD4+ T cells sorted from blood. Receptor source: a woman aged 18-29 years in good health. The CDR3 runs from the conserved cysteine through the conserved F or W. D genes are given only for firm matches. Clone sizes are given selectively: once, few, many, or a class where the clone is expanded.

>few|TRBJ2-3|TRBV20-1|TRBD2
TGCAGTGCTCCAGCGGGAGGTCTGGGCCCAGATACGCAGTATTTT
CSAPAGGLGPDTQYF
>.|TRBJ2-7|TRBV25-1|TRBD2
TGTGCCAGCAGAGGGTCGGGGGGTCGGGAGCAGTACTTC
CASRGSGGREQYF
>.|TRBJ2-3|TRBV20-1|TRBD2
TGCAGTGCGGCGGGAGTCACAGATACGCAGTATTTT
CSAAGVTDTQYF
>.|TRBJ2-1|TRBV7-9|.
TGTGCCAGCAGCTCCGATGGGACCTACAATGAGCAGTTCTTC
CASSSDGTYNEQFF
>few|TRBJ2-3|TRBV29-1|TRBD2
TGCAGCGTCGGACTAGCGGTCACAGATACGCAGTATTTT
CSVGLAVTDTQYF
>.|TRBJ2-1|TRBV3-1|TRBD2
TGTGCCAGCAGCCAAGATCGGGGACTAGCGGGGGGGTCGCTTAATGAGCAGTTCTTC
CASSQDRGLAGGSLNEQFF
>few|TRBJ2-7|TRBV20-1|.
TGCAGCGCCCGCCGGGGGAACGCATACGAGCAGTACTTC
CSARRGNAYEQYF
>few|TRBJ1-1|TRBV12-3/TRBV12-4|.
TGTGCCAGCAGTTTACAGGGGGAAGCTTTCTTT
CASSLQGEAFF
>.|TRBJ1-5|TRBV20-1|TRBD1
TGCAGTGCGCGTACAGGGGGTAGCAATCAGCCCCAGCATTTT
CSARTGGSNQPQHF
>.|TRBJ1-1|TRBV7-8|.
TGTGCCAGCAGACTCAGGGTACCGACTGAAGCTTTCTTT
CASRLRVPTEAFF
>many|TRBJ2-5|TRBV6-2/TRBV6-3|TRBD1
TGTGCCAGCAGGGGGACAGGCCAAGAGACCCAGTACTTC
CASRGTGQETQYF
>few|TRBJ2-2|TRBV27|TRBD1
TGTGCCAGCGGACAGGGGACCGGGGAGCTGTTTTTT
CASGQGTGELFF
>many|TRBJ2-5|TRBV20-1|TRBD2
TGCAGTGCTAGACCCGGAGCGGGAGGATTTCAAGAGACCCAGTACTTC
CSARPGAGGFQETQYF
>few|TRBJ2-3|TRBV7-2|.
TGTGCCAGCAGTACGGACGTTATTTATACGCAGTATTTT
CASSTDVIYTQYF
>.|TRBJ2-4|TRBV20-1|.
TGCAGTGCTCCTCGACCACCCGTGAACATTCAGTACTTC
CSAPRPPVNIQYF
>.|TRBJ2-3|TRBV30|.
TGTGCCTGGGAACTTGGGGCCGGGGGGCAGTATTTT
CAWELGAGGQYF
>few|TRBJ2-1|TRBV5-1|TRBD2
TGCGCCAGCAGTTTACTAGCGGGACTTAAGGGCAATGAGCAGTTCTTC
CASSLLAGLKGNEQFF
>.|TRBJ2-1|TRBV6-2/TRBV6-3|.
TGTGCCAGCAGTTCAACCTCTGGGAGCCGCGCCTCCTACAATGAGCAGTTCTTC
CASSSTSGSRASYNEQFF
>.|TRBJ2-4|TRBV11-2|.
TGTGCCAGCAGCAGGATGGGTTACCCGACGGACATTCAGTACTTC
CASSRMGYPTDIQYF
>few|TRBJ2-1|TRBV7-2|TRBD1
TGTGCCAGCAGCTCGAGACAGGGCAAGTTCTTC
CASSSRQGKFF
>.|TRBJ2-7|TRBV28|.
TGTGCCAGCATGGGGCCCACGCACTACGAGCAGTACTTC
CASMGPTHYEQYF
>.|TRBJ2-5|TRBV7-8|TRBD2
TGTGCCAGCAGCGGGGGACTATACCAAGAGACCCAGTACTTC
CASSGGLYQETQYF
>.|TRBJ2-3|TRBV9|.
TGTGCCAGCAGCGTAGGATTAGGAGATACGCAGTATTTT
CASSVGLGDTQYF
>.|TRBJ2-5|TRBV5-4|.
TGTGCCAGCAGCTTAGCTCTAGGAGGGGGAGAGACCCAGTACTTC
CASSLALGGGETQYF
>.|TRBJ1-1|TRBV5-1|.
TGCGCCAGCAGCTTGGGGACAGTAATCACTGAAGCTTTCTTT
CASSLGTVITEAFF